This record covers a single T cell receptor (beta chain). Antigen unknown. Trimming pared 4 bases from V and 4 bases from J, leaving 22 bases between. Per the germline V gene, CDR1 is MGHDK and CDR2 is SYGVNS. The length of the CDR3 is 17 residues. Researchers ran the PCR with 60 Vbeta and 13 Jbeta primers. Clones were sequenced by immunoSEQ multiplex PCR, and TCRdb holds only the in-frame ones, with some missing. The sample yields some 120,000 clones, roughly 87% seen once. The record originates from a study of cytomegalovirus exposure and HLA in healthy donors. Study-level information: Around 80 million unique TCRs from HLA-typed donors were held in an early data release. Findings and caveats of the study: The productive fraction for most TCR beta V segments was about 87% or about 30% in an earlier analysis. Later analysis found that TCR beta chains associated with HLA were more clonally expanded than other, equally common chains. The authors later found most CMV-associated TCR beta chains appeared HLA-restricted.

The rearrangement uses TRBV25-1 and TRBJ1-1, with a tentative D call TRBD1 (6 bases). Material: PBMCs. The source of this sequence is a woman under 30 in good health and CMV-seronegative. CDR3 coding DNA: TGTGCCAGCAGTGGCCTAGGGGGGGTATCGAGGATCACTGAAGCTTTCTTT. Its protein is CASSGLGGVSRITEAFF. Using reference TRBV25-1 and TRBJ1-1 for the parts outside the CDR3, the full variable domain is EADIYQTPRYLVIGTGKKITLECSQTMGHDKMYWYQQDPGMELHLIHYSYGVNSTEKGDLSSESTVSRIRTEHFPLTLESARPSHTSQYLCASSGLGGVSRITEAFFGQGTRLTVV.